Reported below is one T cell receptor beta chain. The antigen remains undetermined. Method: immunoSEQ multiplex PCR; TCRdb's copy keeps in-frame clones and lacks some. Found here are fewer than 110,000 clones, 70% to 90% of them singletons; the top ten hold around 4.5%. Germline V CDR1 and CDR2: SGHKS, YYEKEE (reference sequence). The CDR3 spans 13 residues. V was shortened by 4 bases and J by 8 bases, with 15 bases between the two germline ends. This entry is derived from a study of T cell responses to AZD1222 COVID-19 vaccine. Whole-study findings and limits: Donor demographics were predominantly white British with a female majority; clonal diversity may be underestimated.

This material consisted of peripheral blood, taken 28 days after the second AZD1222 dose. This TCR was recovered from an adult who received the AZD1222 COVID-19 vaccine. The genes are TRBV5-5 and TRBJ1-2; D may be TRBD1 (5 bases). The CDR3 DNA sequence: TGTGCCAGCAGCAATTTGACAGTAGGCGGCTACACCTTC. It is translated as CASSNLTVGGYTF.